The sequence of this TCR beta chain was determined in a study of blood T cell repertoires in COVID-19. Sequencing used immunoSEQ multiplex PCR; TCRdb keeps in-frame clones, though not all of them. In the table there are a few hundred thousand clones, 80% to 90% of which are singletons. This clone was observed a few times. The participants were between roughly 18 and 89 years old and came from about two dozen US areas. The CDR3 consists of 13 residues. The genes are TRBV21-1 and TRBJ1-6. TRBV21-1 is designated a pseudogene. The clonotype was recovered from a young man who had recovered from COVID-19. The source material was PBMCs or T cells enriched from blood (not recorded which). CDR3 nucleotide sequence: TGTGCCAGCAGCAAATGCGGGGCTTCACCCCTCCACTTT. Translated, it gives CASSKCGASPLHF.